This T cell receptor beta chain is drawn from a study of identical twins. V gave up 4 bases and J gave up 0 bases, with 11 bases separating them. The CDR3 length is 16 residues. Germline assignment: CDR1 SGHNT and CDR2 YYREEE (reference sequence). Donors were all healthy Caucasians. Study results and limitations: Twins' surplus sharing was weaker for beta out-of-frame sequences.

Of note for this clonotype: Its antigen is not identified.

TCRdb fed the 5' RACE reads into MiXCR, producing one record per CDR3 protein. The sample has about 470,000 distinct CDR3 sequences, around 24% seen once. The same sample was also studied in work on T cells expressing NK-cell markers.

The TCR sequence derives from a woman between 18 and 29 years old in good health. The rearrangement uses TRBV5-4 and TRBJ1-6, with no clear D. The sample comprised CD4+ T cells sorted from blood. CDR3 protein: CASSQLISSYNSPLHF. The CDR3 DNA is TGTGCCAGCAGCCAACTAATTAGCTCCTATAATTCACCCCTCCACTTT.